One and the same sample provided the 10 T cell receptor beta chains below, sequenced in a study of cytomegalovirus exposure and HLA in healthy donors. PCR employed 60 Vbeta and 13 Jbeta primers. Clones were read by immunoSEQ multiplex PCR, and TCRdb kept only the in-frame ones, dropping some. The sample carries 120,000 to 150,000 clones, 55% to 70% recorded once. Sample: PBMCs. The receptors shown here come from a woman younger than 45 in good health and CMV-seropositive.

The J gene is TRBJ2-2, the V gene TRBV11-2; a weak D match, TRBD2 (5 bases). V lost 5 bases to trimming and J lost 2 bases, with 15 bases between them. The CDR3 length is 16 residues. Germline-derived CDR1 and CDR2 are SGHAT and FQNNGV. CDR3 region: CASSTHSRGNTGELFF. The DNA for the CDR3 is TGTGCCAGCAGCACCCATAGTCGGGGAAACACCGGGGAGCTGTTTTTT.

This clone was seen a handful of times. This chain uses TRBV2 with TRBJ2-4; D might be TRBD2 (5 bases). CDR3 length: 16 amino acids. V lost 7 bases to trimming and J lost 0 bases, with 16 bases between them. Per the germline V gene, CDR1 is SNHLY and CDR2 is FYNNEI. CDR3 sequence (DNA): TGTGCCAGCAACGGTGGTCGGACTTTAGCCAAAAACATTCAGTACTTC. Translation: CASNGGRTLAKNIQYF.

In its sample, this clone was seen once. The rearrangement links TRBV5-1 to TRBJ2-5, with TRBD1 matching over 10 bases. CDR1 and CDR2 (germline): SGHRS, YFSETQ. The CDR3 contains 17 residues. With 3 bases clipped from V and 5 bases from J, the junction kept 13 bases outside the gene matches. CDR3 coding DNA: TGCGCCAGCAGCTCGGTACTCCGGACAGGGGGATTGGAGACCCAGTACTTC. It translates to CASSSVLRTGGLETQYF.

This chain joins TRBV7-3 and TRBJ1-2, with D perhaps matching TRBD1 (6 bases). Germline V CDR1 and CDR2: SGHTA, FQGTGA. The V gene lost 5 bases and the J gene lost 3 bases, with 16 bases spanning the gap. This CDR3 spans 15 amino acids. The CDR3 region has the DNA TGTGCCAGCAGCCCTAATGGACAGACGGACTATGGCTACACCTTC. It specifies CASSPNGQTDYGYTF. Full variable domain (missing parts from reference TRBV7-3 and TRBJ1-2): GAGVSQTPSNKVTEKGKYVELRCDPISGHTALYWYRQSLGQGPEFLIYFQGTGAADDSGLPNDRFFAVRPEGSVSTLKIQRTERGDSAVYLCASSPNGQTDYGYTFGSGTRLTVV.

This clone turned up a few times. The chain couples TRBV30 to TRBJ2-7, with D possibly TRBD2 on 5 matching bases. V was clipped by 8 bases and J by 0 bases, with 17 bases between them. CDR1 and CDR2 from the germline V gene are GTSNPN and SVGIG (reference sequence). The CDR3 spans 14 residues. CDR3 amino acids: CAGKTLTSSYEQYF. CDR3 bases: TGTGCCGGGAAGACGTTAACTAGCTCCTACGAGCAGTACTTC.

This clone occurred a few times. This rearrangement joins TRBV28 to TRBJ2-7; 7 bases agree with TRBD1. V lost 6 bases to trimming and J lost 3 bases; unmatched junction nucleotides: 5. The length of the CDR3 is 13 residues. Per germline, CDR1 MDHEN and CDR2 SYDVKM. CDR3 DNA: TGTGCCAGCAGACCGGGACAGAACTACGAGCAGTACTTC. This sequence encodes CASRPGQNYEQYF. Using reference TRBV28 and TRBJ2-7 for the parts outside the CDR3, the full variable domain is DVKVTQSSRYLVKRTGEKVFLECVQDMDHENMFWYRQDPGLGLRLIYFSYDVKMKEKGDIPEGYSVSREKKERFSLILESASTNQTSMYLCASRPGQNYEQYFGPGTRLTVT.

This rearrangement joins TRBV27 to TRBJ2-7; 7 nucleotides agree with TRBD1. J was trimmed by 3 bases and V by 5 bases; bases with no gene match: 10. This CDR3 is built from 15 residues. The germline gives CDR1 MNHEY, CDR2 SMNVEV (reference sequence). CDR3 loop: CASSRDRGQHYEQYF. In nucleotides, the CDR3 is TGTGCCAGCAGTCGCGACCGGGGACAGCACTACGAGCAGTACTTC.

The chain uses TRBV15 and TRBJ1-5, with D hard to call. Germline lookup yields CDR1 LNHNV and CDR2 YYDKDF (reference sequence). Trimming cost V 4 bases and J 1 base, with 8 bases left between them. The CDR3 extends over 14 amino acids. The CDR3 DNA is TGTGCCACCAGCATCCGACAAAGCAATCAGCCCCAGCATTTT. It specifies CATSIRQSNQPQHF.

V usage is TRBV6-5 and J usage is TRBJ1-6; TRBD1 matches at 10 bases. After removal of 5 bases from V and 10 bases from J, the junction contained 2 bases not matched to a gene. Germline CDR1 and CDR2: MNHEY and SVGAGI. CDR3 length: 13 amino acids. The DNA of the CDR3 is TGTGCCAGCAGTGGGACAGGGGAATCACCCCTCCACTTT. Protein product: CASSGTGESPLHF.

This clone has only a few counts. V is TRBV5-6 and J is TRBJ1-1, with TRBD1 matching over 8 bases. The trim removed 3 bases at V and 4 bases at J, leaving 5 bases unmatched. The CDR3 runs 14 residues. The germline gives CDR1 SGHDT, CDR2 YYEEEE. The CDR3 protein is CASSSQGAGTEAFF. CDR3 bases: TGTGCCAGCAGCTCGCAGGGGGCGGGCACTGAAGCTTTCTTT.